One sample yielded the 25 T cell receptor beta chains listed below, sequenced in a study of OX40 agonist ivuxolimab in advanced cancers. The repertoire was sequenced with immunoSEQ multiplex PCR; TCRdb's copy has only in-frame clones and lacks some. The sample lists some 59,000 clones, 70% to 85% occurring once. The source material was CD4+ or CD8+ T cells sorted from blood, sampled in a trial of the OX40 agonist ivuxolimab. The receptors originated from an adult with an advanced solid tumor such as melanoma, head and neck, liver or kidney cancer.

The CDR3 nucleotides are TGTGCCTGGACCCGTGGTGGAAACACCATATATTTT. Its translation is CAWTRGGNTIYF. The chain recombines TRBV30 with TRBJ1-3; D gene ambiguous. The CDR3 loop spans 12 amino acids. The germline gives CDR1 GTSNPN, CDR2 SVGIG (reference sequence). The V and J ends lost 4 bases and 3 bases respectively, with 7 bases between them. Full variable domain (rest looked up from reference TRBV30 and TRBJ1-3): SQTIHQWPATLVQPVGSPLSLECTVEGTSNPNLYWYRQAAGRGLQLLFYSVGIGQISSEVPQNLSASRPQDRQFILSSKKLLLSDSGFYLCAWTRGGNTIYFGEGSWLTVV.

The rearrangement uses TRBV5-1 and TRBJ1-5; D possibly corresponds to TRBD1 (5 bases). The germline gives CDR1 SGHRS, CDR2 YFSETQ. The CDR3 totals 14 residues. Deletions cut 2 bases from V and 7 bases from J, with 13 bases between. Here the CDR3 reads CASSLQTGEQPQHF. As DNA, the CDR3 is TGCGCCAGCAGCTTACAGACGGGGGAACAGCCCCAGCATTTT.

The CDR3 loop reads CASSLARGNDEQYF. CDR3 coding DNA: TGCGCCAGCAGCTTGGCTAGGGGGAATGACGAGCAGTACTTC. The genes are TRBV5-1 and TRBJ2-7; TRBD1 is a possible D gene (6 bases). The CDR3 extends over 14 amino acids. V was cut by 0 bases and J by 5 bases, with 12 bases left in between. The germline gives CDR1 SGHRS, CDR2 YFSETQ.

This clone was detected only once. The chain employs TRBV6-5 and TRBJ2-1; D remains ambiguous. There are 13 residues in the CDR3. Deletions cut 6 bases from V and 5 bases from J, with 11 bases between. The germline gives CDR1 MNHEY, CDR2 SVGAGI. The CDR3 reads CASSLRANNEQFF. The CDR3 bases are TGTGCCAGCAGCCTCCGGGCCAACAATGAGCAGTTCTTC.

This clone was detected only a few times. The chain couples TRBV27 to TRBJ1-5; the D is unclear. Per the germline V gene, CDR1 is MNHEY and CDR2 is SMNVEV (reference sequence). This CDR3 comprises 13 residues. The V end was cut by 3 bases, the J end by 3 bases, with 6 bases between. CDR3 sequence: CASSFHDNQPQHF. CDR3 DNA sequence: TGTGCCAGCAGTTTCCATGACAATCAGCCCCAGCATTTT.

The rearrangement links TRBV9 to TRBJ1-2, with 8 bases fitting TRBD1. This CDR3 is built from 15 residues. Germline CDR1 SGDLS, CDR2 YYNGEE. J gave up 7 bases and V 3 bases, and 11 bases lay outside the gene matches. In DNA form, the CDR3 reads TGTGCCAGCAGCGCGACAGGGGCGGAGGGGTCTGGCTACACCTTC. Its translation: CASSATGAEGSGYTF.

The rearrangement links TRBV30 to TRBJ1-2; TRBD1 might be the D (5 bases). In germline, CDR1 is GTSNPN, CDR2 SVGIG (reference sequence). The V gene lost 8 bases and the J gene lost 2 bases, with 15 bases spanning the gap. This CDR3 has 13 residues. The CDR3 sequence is CARTGTENYGYTF. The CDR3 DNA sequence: TGTGCCAGAACCGGGACCGAGAACTATGGCTACACCTTC.

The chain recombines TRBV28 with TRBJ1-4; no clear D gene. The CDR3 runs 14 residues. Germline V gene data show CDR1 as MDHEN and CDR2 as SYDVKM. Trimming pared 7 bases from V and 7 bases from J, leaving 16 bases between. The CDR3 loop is CASMSPGDGEKLFF. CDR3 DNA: TGTGCCAGCATGAGCCCGGGCGATGGTGAAAAACTGTTTTTT.

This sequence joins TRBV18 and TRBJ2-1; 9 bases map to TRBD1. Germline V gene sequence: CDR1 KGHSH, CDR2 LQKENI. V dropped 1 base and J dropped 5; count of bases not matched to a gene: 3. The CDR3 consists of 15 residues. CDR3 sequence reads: CASSPRQGENNEQFF. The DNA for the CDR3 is TGTGCCAGCTCACCACGACAGGGGGAGAACAATGAGCAGTTCTTC.

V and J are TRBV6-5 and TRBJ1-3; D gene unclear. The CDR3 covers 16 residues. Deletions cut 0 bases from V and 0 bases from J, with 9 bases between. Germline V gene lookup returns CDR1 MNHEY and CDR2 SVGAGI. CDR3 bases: TGTGCCAGCAGTTACTCGACCGTCGCCTCTGGAAACACCATATATTTT. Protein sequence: CASSYSTVASGNTIYF.

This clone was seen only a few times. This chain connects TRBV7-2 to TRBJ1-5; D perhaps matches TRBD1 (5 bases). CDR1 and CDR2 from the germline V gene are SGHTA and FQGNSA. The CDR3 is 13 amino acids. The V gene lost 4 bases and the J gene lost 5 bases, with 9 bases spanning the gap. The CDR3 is CASSWGTYQPQHF. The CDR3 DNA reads TGTGCCAGCAGCTGGGGCACTTATCAGCCCCAGCATTTT.

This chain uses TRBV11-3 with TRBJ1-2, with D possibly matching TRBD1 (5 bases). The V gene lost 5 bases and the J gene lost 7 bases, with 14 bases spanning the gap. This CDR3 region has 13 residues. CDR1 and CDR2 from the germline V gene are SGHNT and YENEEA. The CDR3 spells CASSRDGTIGYTF. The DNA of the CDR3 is TGTGCCAGCAGCCGGGACGGGACTATTGGCTACACCTTC.

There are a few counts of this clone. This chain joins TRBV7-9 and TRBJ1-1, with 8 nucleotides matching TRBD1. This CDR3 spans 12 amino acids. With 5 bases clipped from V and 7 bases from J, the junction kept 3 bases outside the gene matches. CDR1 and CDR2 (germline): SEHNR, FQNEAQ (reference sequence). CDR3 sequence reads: CASSDRGGEAFF. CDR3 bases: TGTGCCAGCAGCGACAGGGGTGGTGAAGCTTTCTTT.

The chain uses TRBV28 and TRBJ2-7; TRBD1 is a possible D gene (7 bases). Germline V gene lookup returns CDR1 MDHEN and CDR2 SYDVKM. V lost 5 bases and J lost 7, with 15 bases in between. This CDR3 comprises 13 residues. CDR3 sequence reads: CASSLPGGREQYF. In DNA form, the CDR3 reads TGTGCCAGCAGTCTCCCAGGGGGGAGGGAGCAGTACTTC.

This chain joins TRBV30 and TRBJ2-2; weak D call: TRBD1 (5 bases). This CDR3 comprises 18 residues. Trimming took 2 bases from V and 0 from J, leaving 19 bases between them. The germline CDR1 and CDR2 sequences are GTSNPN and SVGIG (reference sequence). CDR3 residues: CAWSFKRTSRPNTGELFF. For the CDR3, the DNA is TGTGCCTGGAGTTTTAAAAGGACATCCCGTCCGAACACCGGGGAGCTGTTTTTT. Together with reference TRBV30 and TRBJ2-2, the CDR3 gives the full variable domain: SQTIHQWPATLVQPVGSPLSLECTVEGTSNPNLYWYRQAAGRGLQLLFYSVGIGQISSEVPQNLSASRPQDRQFILSSKKLLLSDSGFYLCAWSFKRTSRPNTGELFFGEGSRLTVL.

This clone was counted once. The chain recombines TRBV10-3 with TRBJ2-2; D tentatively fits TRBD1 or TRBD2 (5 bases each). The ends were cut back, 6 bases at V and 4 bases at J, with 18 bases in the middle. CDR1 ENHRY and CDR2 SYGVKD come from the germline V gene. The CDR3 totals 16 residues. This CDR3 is CAISPNGARSTGELFF. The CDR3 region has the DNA TGTGCCATCAGCCCAAACGGGGCGAGGAGCACCGGGGAGCTGTTTTTT.

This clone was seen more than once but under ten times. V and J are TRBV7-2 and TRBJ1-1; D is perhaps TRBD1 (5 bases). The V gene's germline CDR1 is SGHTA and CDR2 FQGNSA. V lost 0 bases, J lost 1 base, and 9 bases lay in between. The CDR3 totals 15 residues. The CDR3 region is CASSLAGAGNTEAFF. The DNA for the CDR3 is TGTGCCAGCAGCTTAGCAGGGGCGGGGAACACTGAAGCTTTCTTT.

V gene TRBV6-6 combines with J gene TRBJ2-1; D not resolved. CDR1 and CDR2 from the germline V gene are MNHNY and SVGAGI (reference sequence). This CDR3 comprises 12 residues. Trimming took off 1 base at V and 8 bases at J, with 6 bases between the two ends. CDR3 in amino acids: CASSYLAYEQFF. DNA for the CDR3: TGTGCCAGCAGTTACTTAGCCTATGAGCAGTTCTTC.

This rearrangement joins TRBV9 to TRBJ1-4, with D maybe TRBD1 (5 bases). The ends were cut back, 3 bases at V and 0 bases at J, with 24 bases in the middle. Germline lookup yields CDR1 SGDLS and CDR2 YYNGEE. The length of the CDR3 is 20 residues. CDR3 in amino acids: CASSALSRGGGPSTNEKLFF. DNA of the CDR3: TGTGCCAGCAGCGCCCTCTCACGGGGGGGAGGACCTTCAACTAATGAAAAACTGTTTTTT.

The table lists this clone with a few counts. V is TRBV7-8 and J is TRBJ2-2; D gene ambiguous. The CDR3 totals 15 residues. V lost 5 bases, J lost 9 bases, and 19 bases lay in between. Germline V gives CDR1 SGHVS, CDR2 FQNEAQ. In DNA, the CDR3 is TGTGCCAGCAGCCCGCCTCTGAGGCCTCCGAGGGAGCTGTTTTTT. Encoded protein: CASSPPLRPPRELFF. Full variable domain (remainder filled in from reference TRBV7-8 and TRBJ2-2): GAGVSQSPRYKVAKRGQDVALRCDPISGHVSLFWYQQALGQGPEFLTYFQNEAQLDKSGLPSDRFFAERPEGSVSTLKIQRTQQEDSAVYLCASSPPLRPPRELFFGEGSRLTVL.

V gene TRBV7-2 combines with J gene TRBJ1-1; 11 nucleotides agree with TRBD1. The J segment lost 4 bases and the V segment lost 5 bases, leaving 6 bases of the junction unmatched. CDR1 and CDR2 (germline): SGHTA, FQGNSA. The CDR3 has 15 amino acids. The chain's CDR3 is CASSARGTGGTEAFF. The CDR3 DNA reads TGTGCCAGCAGCGCACGCGGGACAGGGGGCACTGAAGCTTTCTTT.

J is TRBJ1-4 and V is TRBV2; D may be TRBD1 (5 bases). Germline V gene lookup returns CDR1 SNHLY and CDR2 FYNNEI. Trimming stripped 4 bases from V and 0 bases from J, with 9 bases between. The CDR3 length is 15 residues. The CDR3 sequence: CASSVRQSTNEKLFF. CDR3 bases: TGTGCCAGCAGTGTCCGACAGTCAACTAATGAAAAACTGTTTTTT.

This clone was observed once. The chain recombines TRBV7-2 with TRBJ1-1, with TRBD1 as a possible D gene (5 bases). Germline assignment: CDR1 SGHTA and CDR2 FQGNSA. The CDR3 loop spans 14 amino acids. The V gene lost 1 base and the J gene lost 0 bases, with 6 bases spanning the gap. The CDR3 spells CASSLGQMNTEAFF. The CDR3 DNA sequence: TGTGCCAGCAGCTTAGGACAGATGAACACTGAAGCTTTCTTT.

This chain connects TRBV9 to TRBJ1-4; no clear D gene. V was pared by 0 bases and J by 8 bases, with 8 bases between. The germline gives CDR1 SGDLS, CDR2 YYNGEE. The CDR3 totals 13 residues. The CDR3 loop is CASSVVGSEKLFF. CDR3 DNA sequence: TGTGCCAGCAGCGTAGTGGGCTCGGAAAAACTGTTTTTT.

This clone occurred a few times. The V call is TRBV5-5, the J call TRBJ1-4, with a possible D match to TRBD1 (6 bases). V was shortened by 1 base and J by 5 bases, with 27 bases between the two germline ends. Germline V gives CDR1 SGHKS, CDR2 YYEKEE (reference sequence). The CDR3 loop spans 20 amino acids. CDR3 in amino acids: CASSLQRVGRGNAGNEKLFF. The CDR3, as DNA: TGTGCCAGCAGCTTGCAACGTGTTGGTAGGGGGAATGCGGGAAATGAAAAACTGTTTTTT.